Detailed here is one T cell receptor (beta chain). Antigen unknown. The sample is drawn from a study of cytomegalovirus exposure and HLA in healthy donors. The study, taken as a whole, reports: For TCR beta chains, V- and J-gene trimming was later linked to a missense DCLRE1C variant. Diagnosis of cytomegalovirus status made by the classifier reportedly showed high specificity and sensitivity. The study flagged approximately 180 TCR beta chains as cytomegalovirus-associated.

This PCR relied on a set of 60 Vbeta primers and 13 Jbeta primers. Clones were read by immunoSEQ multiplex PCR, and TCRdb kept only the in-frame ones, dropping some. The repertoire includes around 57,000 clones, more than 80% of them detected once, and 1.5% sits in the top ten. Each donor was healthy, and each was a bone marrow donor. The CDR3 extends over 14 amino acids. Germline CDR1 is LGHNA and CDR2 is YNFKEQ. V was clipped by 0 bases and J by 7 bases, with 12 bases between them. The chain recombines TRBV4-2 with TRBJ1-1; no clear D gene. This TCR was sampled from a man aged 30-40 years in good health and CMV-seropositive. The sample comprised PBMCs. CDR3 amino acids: CASSQDSAYDEAFF. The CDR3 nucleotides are TGTGCCAGCAGCCAAGATTCAGCGTATGATGAAGCTTTCTTT.